A single sample gave rise to the 14 T cell receptor beta chains below, sequenced in a study of blood T cell repertoires in COVID-19. The protocol was immunoSEQ multiplex PCR, while the TCRdb copy is restricted to in-frame clones and leaves out a portion. The sample contains 350,000 to 450,000 clones, more than 70% of which appear only once. Input material: peripheral blood. The receptor source for this set is a middle-aged man with acute or convalescent COVID-19.

This sequence joins TRBV7-2 and TRBJ2-3, with unresolved D. This CDR3 region has 15 residues. Trimming cost V 1 base and J 2 bases, with 10 bases left between them. The germline V gene has CDR1 SGHTA and CDR2 FQGNSA. In nucleotides, the CDR3 is TGTGCCAGCAGCTTAGTGCACATTTCCACAGATACGCAGTATTTT. Protein sequence: CASSLVHISTDTQYF. Full variable domain (missing parts from reference TRBV7-2 and TRBJ2-3): GAGVSQSPSNKVTEKGKDVELRCDPISGHTALYWYRQSLGQGLEFLIYFQGNSAPDKSGLPSDRFSAERTGGSVSTLTIQRTQQEDSAVYLCASSLVHISTDTQYFGPGTRLTVL.

This chain links TRBV4-3 with TRBJ1-4; no firm D call. Trimming removed 0 bases at V and 5 bases at J, with 7 bases between. CDR3 size: 14 residues. Germline CDR1 is LGHNA and CDR2 is YSLEER. In DNA, the CDR3 is TGCGCCAGCAGCCAAGATCCGAGAAATGAAAAACTGTTTTTT. Its translation: CASSQDPRNEKLFF.

This clone was detected once. The rearrangement uses TRBV28 and TRBJ1-2, with D uncertain. V was shortened by 7 bases and J by 8 bases, with 11 bases between the two germline ends. There are 11 residues in the CDR3. Germline V gives CDR1 MDHEN, CDR2 SYDVKM. The CDR3 nucleotides read TGTGCCAGCACTAATTTGCGGGGCTACACCTTC. Its protein product is CASTNLRGYTF.

The chain joins TRBV19 to TRBJ1-1; TRBD1 matches 9 bases. Germline lookup yields CDR1 LNHDA and CDR2 SQIVND (reference sequence). CDR3 length: 17 residues. V gave up 4 bases and J gave up 1 base; unmatched junction bases: 10. CDR3 amino acids: CASSTPYRGLGNTEAFF. Written as DNA, the CDR3 is TGTGCCAGTAGTACGCCGTACAGGGGGCTGGGGAACACTGAAGCTTTCTTT.

This rearrangement joins TRBV7-9 to TRBJ1-6; 8 positions agree with TRBD1. With 1 base clipped from V and 13 bases from J, the junction kept 6 bases outside the gene matches. This CDR3 is built from 14 residues. Germline V gives CDR1 SEHNR, CDR2 FQNEAQ (reference sequence). The CDR3 sequence is CASSLVQGEVPLHF. The CDR3 DNA follows: TGTGCCAGCAGCTTAGTACAGGGGGAAGTTCCCCTCCACTTT.

The chain joins TRBV7-2 to TRBJ2-3; D uncertain. The CDR3 extends over 14 amino acids. The V gene's germline CDR1 is SGHTA and CDR2 FQGNSA. The V end lost 2 bases, the J end lost 0 bases, and 6 bases lay between the germline ends. The DNA of the CDR3 is TGTGCCAGCAGCTTATCCCAAAGCACAGATACGCAGTATTTT. Its translation: CASSLSQSTDTQYF.

This clone was seen once. The genes are TRBV7-6 and TRBJ1-3, with D hard to call. Trimming pared 6 bases from V and 0 bases from J, leaving 24 bases between. Germline V gene sequence: CDR1 SGHVS, CDR2 FNYEAQ. There are 19 residues in the CDR3. The CDR3 protein is CASSHGDIYVESSGNTIYF. For the CDR3, the DNA is TGTGCCAGCAGTCACGGGGATATATATGTCGAGAGCTCTGGAAACACCATATATTTT.

This clone was picked up one time. This chain joins TRBV28 and TRBJ1-1; 7 nucleotides match TRBD1. This CDR3 is built from 17 residues. With V trimmed by 2 bases and J by 0 bases, 9 bases remained unmatched. Germline assignment: CDR1 MDHEN and CDR2 SYDVKM. The CDR3 bases are TGTGCCAGCAGTTTAGTGGGGGACAGCAAGATGAACACTGAAGCTTTCTTT. It encodes CASSLVGDSKMNTEAFF.

This clone was found once. The V gene is TRBV4-1, the J gene TRBJ2-1, with a tentative D call TRBD2 (6 bases). Germline V lookup: CDR1 MGHRA, CDR2 YSYEKL. The V and J ends lost 5 bases and 2 bases respectively, with 13 bases between them. The CDR3 spans 15 residues. The CDR3 here is CASSEGTGTYNEQFF. The CDR3 DNA is TGCGCCAGCAGCGAAGGGACTGGTACCTACAATGAGCAGTTCTTC.

This clone has at least ten counts. The chain carries TRBV5-4 and TRBJ2-1; D possibly corresponds to TRBD2 (5 bases). In germline, CDR1 is SGHNT, CDR2 YYREEE (reference sequence). The CDR3 loop spans 13 amino acids. Between the trimmed V and J ends, which lost 3 bases and 9 bases, there was a span of 13 bases. The CDR3 nucleotides are TGTGCCAGCAGCTCGAAGCTAGCATCTGAGCAGTTCTTC. Translation gives CASSSKLASEQFF.

V usage is TRBV9 and J usage is TRBJ1-3; D possibly corresponds to TRBD1 (5 bases). CDR3 length: 13 residues. The germline gives CDR1 SGDLS, CDR2 YYNGEE. The germline V and J ends were trimmed by 7 bases and 3 bases, with 11 bases remaining between them. The DNA of the CDR3 is TGTGCCAGCGGGGCAGGGATTGGAAACACCATATATTTT. It specifies CASGAGIGNTIYF.

The chain uses TRBV28 and TRBJ1-2; D not resolved. The V end was cut by 5 bases, the J end by 4 bases, with 11 bases between. The CDR3 is made up of 13 amino acids. Germline V gene data show CDR1 as MDHEN and CDR2 as SYDVKM. DNA for the CDR3: TGTGCCAGCAGTCGATACGGGAGCTATGGCTACACCTTC. Its translation: CASSRYGSYGYTF.

The chain has TRBV27 and TRBJ2-7, with TRBD2 identical over 8 bases. The germline gives CDR1 MNHEY, CDR2 SMNVEV (reference sequence). J was trimmed by 5 bases and V by 6 bases; bases with no gene match: 15. This CDR3 has 16 amino acids. This chain's CDR3 is CASRPRGGGGSHEQYF. Here the CDR3 DNA reads TGTGCCAGCAGGCCCCGGGGCGGCGGGGGGTCCCACGAGCAGTACTTC.

This clone was counted only a few times. The V call is TRBV29-1, the J call TRBJ2-7; the match to TRBD1 covers 10 bases. Per germline, CDR1 SQVTM and CDR2 ANQGSEA. The CDR3 length is 14 residues. With V trimmed by 7 bases and J by 1 base, 7 bases remained unmatched. The CDR3 DNA sequence: TGCAGCGGTACCGGGACAGGGGCATCCTACGAGCAGTACTTC. It encodes CSGTGTGASYEQYF.